Each of the 8 T cell receptor beta chains below was sequenced from the same sample in a study of blood T cell repertoires in COVID-19. This table comes from immunoSEQ multiplex PCR, and its TCRdb copy is limited to in-frame clones, with some not included. The sample holds about 100,000 clones, about 91% seen once. Specimen: peripheral blood. The receptors shown here come from a human donor in a cohort sampled during active COVID-19.

The chain couples TRBV5-1 to TRBJ2-4; tentative D call: TRBD1 (6 bases). This CDR3 has 15 amino acids. V was shortened by 3 bases and J by 1 base, with 11 bases between the two germline ends. Germline CDR1 reads SGHRS; CDR2 reads YFSETQ. CDR3: CASSWTVSAKNIQYF. CDR3 nucleotides: TGCGCCAGCAGCTGGACAGTGTCGGCCAAAAACATTCAGTACTTC.

This clone came up a few times. The gene calls are TRBV30 and TRBJ2-1, with TRBD1 matching 7 bases. Per the germline V gene, CDR1 is GTSNPN and CDR2 is SVGIG (reference sequence). The CDR3 runs 12 residues. Unmatched junction bases numbered 7, after V lost 5 bases and J lost 9 bases. CDR3 protein: CAWHEGAGEQFF. CDR3 coding DNA: TGTGCCTGGCACGAGGGGGCCGGTGAGCAGTTCTTC.

The genes are TRBV14 and TRBJ2-1, with a possible D match to TRBD2 (6 bases). The CDR3 runs to 16 residues. Germline values: CDR1 SGHDN, CDR2 FVKESK. The V end was cut by 0 bases, the J end by 9 bases, with 18 bases between. For the CDR3, the DNA is TGTGCCAGCAGCCAAGAGGGGGTCTTGAGGGGAGGTGAGCAGTTCTTC. This encodes CASSQEGVLRGGEQFF.

The genes are TRBV11-1 and TRBJ1-1; weak D call: TRBD1 (5 bases). The CDR3 loop spans 14 amino acids. Deletions cut 5 bases from V and 5 bases from J, with 15 bases between. CDR1 is SGHAT, CDR2 FQDESV, per germline (reference sequence). The CDR3 protein is CASSQLQGRTEAFF. Written as DNA, the CDR3 is TGTGCCAGCAGCCAACTCCAGGGAAGGACTGAAGCTTTCTTT.

This sequence joins TRBV24-1 and TRBJ2-5; 10 bases align to TRBD1. Germline V CDR1 and CDR2: KGHDR, SFDVKD. CDR3 length equals 15 residues. The ends lost 6 bases at V and 4 bases at J; junction bases unmatched: 7. This chain's CDR3 is CATSKGQGVLETQYF. The DNA for the CDR3 is TGTGCCACCAGTAAAGGACAGGGGGTGTTAGAGACCCAGTACTTC.

This clone was seen at least ten times. The V gene is TRBV19, the J gene TRBJ1-2; 8 bases match TRBD1. The CDR3 has 15 amino acids. Trimming took 5 bases from V and 8 from J; bases not matched to a gene: 13. Germline V CDR1 and CDR2: LNHDA, SQIVND (reference sequence). DNA of the CDR3: TGTGCCAGTAGTCTCTCCCGGGACAGGCTTGAAGGCTACACCTTC. It codes for CASSLSRDRLEGYTF.

This chain links TRBV28 with TRBJ2-3, with D perhaps matching TRBD2 (6 bases). Germline V gives CDR1 MDHEN, CDR2 SYDVKM. V was clipped by 1 base and J by 4 bases, with 18 bases between them. The CDR3 runs 17 residues. CDR3 DNA sequence: TGTGCCAGCAGTTTATCGTCGGGCCGACTAGTGGCAGATACGCAGTATTTT. Translation gives CASSLSSGRLVADTQYF.

J is TRBJ2-1 and V is TRBV6-5; 14 nucleotides line up with TRBD2. The V and J ends lost 4 bases and 6 bases, in that order; junction bases with no gene match: 5. This CDR3 comprises 16 residues. The germline V gene encodes CDR1 MNHEY and CDR2 SVGAGI. This CDR3 is CASSWTSGRTGNEQFF. The DNA for the CDR3 is TGTGCCAGCAGTTGGACTAGCGGGAGGACCGGCAATGAGCAGTTCTTC.